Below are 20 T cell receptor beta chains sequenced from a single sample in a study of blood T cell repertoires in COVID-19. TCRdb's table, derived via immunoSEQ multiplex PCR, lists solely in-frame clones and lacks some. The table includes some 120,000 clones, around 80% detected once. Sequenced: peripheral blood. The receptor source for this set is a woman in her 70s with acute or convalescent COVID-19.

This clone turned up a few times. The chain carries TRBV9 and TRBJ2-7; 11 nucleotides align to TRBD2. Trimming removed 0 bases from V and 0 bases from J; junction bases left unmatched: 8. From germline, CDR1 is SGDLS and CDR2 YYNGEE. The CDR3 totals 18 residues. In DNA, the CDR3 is TGTGCCAGCAGCGTAGGGCTAGCGGGGGGTTCGAGCTCCTACGAGCAGTACTTC. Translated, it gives CASSVGLAGGSSSYEQYF.

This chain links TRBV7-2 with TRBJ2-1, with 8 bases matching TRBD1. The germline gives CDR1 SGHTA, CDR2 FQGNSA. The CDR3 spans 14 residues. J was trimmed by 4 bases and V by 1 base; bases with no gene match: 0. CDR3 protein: CASSLGTGYNEQFF. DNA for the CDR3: TGTGCCAGCAGCTTAGGGACAGGGTACAATGAGCAGTTCTTC.

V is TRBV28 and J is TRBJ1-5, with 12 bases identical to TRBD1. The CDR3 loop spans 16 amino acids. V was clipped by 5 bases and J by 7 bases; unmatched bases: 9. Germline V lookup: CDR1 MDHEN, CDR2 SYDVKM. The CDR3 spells CASSPQGQGAYQPQHF. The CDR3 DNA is TGTGCCAGCAGTCCTCAGGGACAGGGGGCTTACCAGCCCCAGCATTTT. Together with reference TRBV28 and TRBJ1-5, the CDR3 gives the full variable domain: DVKVTQSSRYLVKRTGEKVFLECVQDMDHENMFWYRQDPGLGLRLIYFSYDVKMKEKGDIPEGYSVSREKKERFSLILESASTNQTSMYLCASSPQGQGAYQPQHFGDGTRLSIL.

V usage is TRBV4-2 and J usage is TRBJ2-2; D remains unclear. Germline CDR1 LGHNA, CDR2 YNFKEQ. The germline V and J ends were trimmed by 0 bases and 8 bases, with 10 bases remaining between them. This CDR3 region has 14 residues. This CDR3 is CASSQEMSSGELFF. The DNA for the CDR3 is TGTGCCAGCAGCCAAGAAATGTCGTCGGGGGAGCTGTTTTTT.

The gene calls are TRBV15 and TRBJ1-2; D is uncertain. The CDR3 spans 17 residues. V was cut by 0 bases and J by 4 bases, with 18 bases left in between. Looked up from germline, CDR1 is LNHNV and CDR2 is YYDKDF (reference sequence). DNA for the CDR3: TGTGCCACCAGCAGAGATAGACTAGCGGGGAGTGGCTATGGCTACACCTTC. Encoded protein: CATSRDRLAGSGYGYTF.

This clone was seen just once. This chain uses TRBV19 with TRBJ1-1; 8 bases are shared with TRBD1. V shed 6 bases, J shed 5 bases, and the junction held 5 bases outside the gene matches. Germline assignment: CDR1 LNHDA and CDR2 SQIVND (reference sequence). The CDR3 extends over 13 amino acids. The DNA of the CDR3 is TGTGCCAGTAGGCGGACAGGGCCTACTGAAGCTTTCTTT. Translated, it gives CASRRTGPTEAFF.

CDR3 sequence: CASGQQGNTEAFF. CDR3 bases: TGTGCCAGCGGGCAACAGGGGAACACTGAAGCTTTCTTT. This sequence joins TRBV3-1 (or the pseudogene TRBV3-2) and TRBJ1-1; D perhaps matches TRBD1 (6 bases). Trimming removed 8 bases from V and 1 base from J, with 11 bases in between. CDR1 and CDR2 from the germline V gene are LGHDT and YNNKEL (reference sequence). The length of the CDR3 is 13 residues.

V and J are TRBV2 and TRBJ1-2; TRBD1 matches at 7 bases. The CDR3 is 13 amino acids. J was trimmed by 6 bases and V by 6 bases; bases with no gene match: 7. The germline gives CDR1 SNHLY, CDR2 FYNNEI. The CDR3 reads CASRSGTEDGYTF. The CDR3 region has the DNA TGTGCCAGCAGATCCGGGACAGAGGATGGCTACACCTTC.

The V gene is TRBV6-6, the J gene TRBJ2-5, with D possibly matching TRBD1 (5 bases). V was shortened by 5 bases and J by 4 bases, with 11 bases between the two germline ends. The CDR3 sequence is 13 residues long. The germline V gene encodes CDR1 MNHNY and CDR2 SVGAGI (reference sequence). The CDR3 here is CASSGLGVETQYF. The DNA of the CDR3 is TGTGCCAGCAGTGGGCTAGGGGTAGAGACCCAGTACTTC.

This chain's CDR3 is CASRLDQETSGNEQYF. The CDR3 bases are TGTGCAAGTCGCTTAGATCAGGAGACTAGCGGGAACGAGCAGTACTTC. V and J are TRBV12-2 and TRBJ2-7; the D call in the table, TRBD2, was not verified against the DNA. TRBV12-2 is marked as a pseudogene. The CDR3 length is 16 residues.

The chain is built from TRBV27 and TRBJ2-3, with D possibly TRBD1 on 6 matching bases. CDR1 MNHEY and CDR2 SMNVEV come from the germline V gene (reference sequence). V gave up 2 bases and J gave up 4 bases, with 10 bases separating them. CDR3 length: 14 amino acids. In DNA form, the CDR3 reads TGTGCCAGCAGTTTAGGGGGCTTGCCAGATACGCAGTATTTT. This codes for CASSLGGLPDTQYF.

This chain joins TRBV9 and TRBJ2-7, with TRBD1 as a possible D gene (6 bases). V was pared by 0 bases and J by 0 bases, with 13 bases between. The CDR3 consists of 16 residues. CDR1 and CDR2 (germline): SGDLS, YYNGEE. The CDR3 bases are TGTGCCAGCAGCGTAGGAGCGCAGGGGCTCTCCTACGAGCAGTACTTC. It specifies CASSVGAQGLSYEQYF.

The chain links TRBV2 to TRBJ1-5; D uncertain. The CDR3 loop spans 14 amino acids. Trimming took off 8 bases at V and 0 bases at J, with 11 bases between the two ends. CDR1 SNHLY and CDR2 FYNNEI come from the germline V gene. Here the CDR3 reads CASRGLYSNQPQHF. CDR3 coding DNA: TGTGCCAGCCGCGGTTTGTATAGCAATCAGCCCCAGCATTTT. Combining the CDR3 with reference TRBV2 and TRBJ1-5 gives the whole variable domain EPEVTQTPSHQVTQMGQEVILRCVPISNHLYFYWYRQILGQKVEFLVSFYNNEISEKSEIFDDQFSVERPDGSNFTLKIRSTKLEDSAMYFCASRGLYSNQPQHFGDGTRLSIL.

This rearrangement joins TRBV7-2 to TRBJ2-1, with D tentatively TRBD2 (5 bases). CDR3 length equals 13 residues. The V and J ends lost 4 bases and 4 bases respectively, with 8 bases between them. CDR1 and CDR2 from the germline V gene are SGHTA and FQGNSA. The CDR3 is CASSSDFYNEQFF. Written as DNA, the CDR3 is TGTGCCAGCAGCTCGGACTTTTACAATGAGCAGTTCTTC.

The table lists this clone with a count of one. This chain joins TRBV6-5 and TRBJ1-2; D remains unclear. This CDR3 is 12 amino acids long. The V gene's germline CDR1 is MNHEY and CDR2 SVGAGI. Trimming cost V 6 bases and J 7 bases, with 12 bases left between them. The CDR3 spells CASRPLEGGYTF. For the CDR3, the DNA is TGTGCCAGCAGGCCGCTAGAGGGTGGCTACACCTTC.

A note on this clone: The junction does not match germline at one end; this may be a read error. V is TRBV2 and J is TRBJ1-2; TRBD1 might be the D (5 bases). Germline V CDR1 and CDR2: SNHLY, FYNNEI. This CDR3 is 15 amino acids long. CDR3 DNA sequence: TGTGCCAGCAGCGAAGCGGCAGGAAGGGGCTATGGCTACACCTTC. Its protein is CASSEAAGRGYGYTF.

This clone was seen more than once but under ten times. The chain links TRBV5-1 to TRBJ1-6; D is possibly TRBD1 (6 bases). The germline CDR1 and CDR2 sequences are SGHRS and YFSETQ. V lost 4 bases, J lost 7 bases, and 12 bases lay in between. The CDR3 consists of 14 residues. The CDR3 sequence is CASSLWTANSPLHF. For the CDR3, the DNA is TGCGCCAGCAGCCTCTGGACAGCGAATTCACCCCTCCACTTT.

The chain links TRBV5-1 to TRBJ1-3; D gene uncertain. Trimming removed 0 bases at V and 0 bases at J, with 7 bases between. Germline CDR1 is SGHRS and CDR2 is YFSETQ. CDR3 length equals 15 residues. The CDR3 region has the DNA TGCGCCAGCAGCTTGGGACATAACTCTGGAAACACCATATATTTT. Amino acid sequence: CASSLGHNSGNTIYF. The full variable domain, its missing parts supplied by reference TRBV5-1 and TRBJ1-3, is KAGVTQTPRYLIKTRGQQVTLSCSPISGHRSVSWYQQTPGQGLQFLFEYFSETQRNKGNFPGRFSGRQFSNSRSEMNVSTLELGDSALYLCASSLGHNSGNTIYFGEGSWLTVV.

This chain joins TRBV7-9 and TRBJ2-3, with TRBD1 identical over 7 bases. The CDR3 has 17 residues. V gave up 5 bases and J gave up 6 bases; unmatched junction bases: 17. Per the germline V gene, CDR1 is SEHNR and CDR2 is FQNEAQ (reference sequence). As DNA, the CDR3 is TGTGCCAGCAGCCTTAGGATAGGGGGCTTTTATCGCGATACGCAGTATTTT. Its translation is CASSLRIGGFYRDTQYF.

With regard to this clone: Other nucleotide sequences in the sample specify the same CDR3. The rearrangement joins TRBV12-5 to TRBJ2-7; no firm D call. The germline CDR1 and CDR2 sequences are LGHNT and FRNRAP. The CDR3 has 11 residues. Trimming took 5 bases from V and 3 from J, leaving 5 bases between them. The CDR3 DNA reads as TGTGCTAGTGGTCTAATCTACGAGCAGTACTTC. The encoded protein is CASGLIYEQYF.